This passage covers 21 T cell receptor beta chains from one sample sequenced in a study of monozygotic twins with inflammatory bowel disease. TCRdb reprocessed the 5' RACE reads and stores each CDR3 protein as one record, lacking DNA. The sample table includes approximately 400,000 distinct CDR3 sequences. Specimen: blood. Receptor source: a human donor with ulcerative colitis or Crohn's disease, or a healthy co-twin of an affected twin (not recorded which).

The chain links TRBV10-3 to TRBJ2-2; TCRdb lists TRBD1, though no DNA is available to test this call. The CDR3 extends over 14 amino acids. The germline gives CDR1 ENHRY, CDR2 SYGVKD. The CDR3 protein is CAVRRGQNTGELFF.

The J gene is TRBJ2-1, the V gene TRBV9; TCRdb's D gene call, TRBD2, goes unchecked for lack of DNA. The germline CDR1 and CDR2 sequences are SGDLS and YYNGEE. The CDR3 spans 16 residues. The CDR3 is CASSVVGGGPSNEQFF. The whole variable domain, filled in from reference TRBV9 and TRBJ2-1, reads DSGVTQTPKHLITATGQRVTLRCSPRSGDLSVYWYQQSLDQGLQFLIQYYNGEERAKGNILERFSAQQFPDLHSELNLSSLELGDSALYFCASSVVGGGPSNEQFFGPGTRLTVL.

The chain is built from TRBV27 and TRBJ1-5; no DNA is available, so the TRBD1 call from TCRdb remains unchecked. Germline V gene lookup returns CDR1 MNHEY and CDR2 SMNVEV (reference sequence). This CDR3 contains 15 residues. The CDR3 is CASSRGTGKSQPQHF.

The rearrangement uses TRBV20-1 and TRBJ2-2; no DNA is available, so the TRBD2 call from TCRdb remains unchecked. Germline CDR1 DFQATT, CDR2 SNEGSKA (reference sequence). This CDR3 region has 15 residues. CDR3 sequence reads: CSAEAGGPGTGELFF.

This chain connects TRBV7-2 to TRBJ2-6; TCRdb indicates TRBD1, and absent DNA this call remains unverified. The CDR3 is 16 residues long. Germline V gene data show CDR1 as SGHTA and CDR2 as FQGNSA. Here the CDR3 reads CASTLGPDRGSNVLTF.

This chain joins TRBV6-5 and TRBJ2-3; TCRdb lists TRBD2, though no DNA is available to test this call. Germline CDR1 reads MNHEY; CDR2 reads SVGAGI. This CDR3 spans 18 amino acids. The CDR3 sequence is CASSYSRPTSGSADTQYF.

The chain joins TRBV20-1 to TRBJ2-3. The CDR3 contains 12 residues. CDR1 and CDR2 from the germline V gene are DFQATT and SNEGSKA (reference sequence). CDR3 in amino acids: CSARDRADTQYF.

The rearrangement links TRBV7-2 to TRBJ2-2; the TCRdb call, TRBD2, lacks DNA for checking. The CDR3 contains 17 residues. Germline assignment: CDR1 SGHTA and CDR2 FQGNSA. CDR3 residues: CASSLRMIAGNTGELFF.

This chain links TRBV7-5 with TRBJ1-2; TCRdb returns TRBD1, unconfirmable since there is no DNA. TRBV7-5 is marked as a pseudogene. The CDR3 contains 21 residues. The CDR3 sequence: CISVSEAYPRDRGLQGRGYTF.

CDR3 sequence: CASSSSQGTGELFF. The J gene is TRBJ2-2, the V gene TRBV7-3; as DNA is missing, the TRBD1 call by TCRdb cannot be tested. Germline V CDR1 and CDR2: SGHTA, FQGTGA. This CDR3 contains 14 residues.

This chain uses TRBV5-4 with TRBJ2-2; checking the TCRdb D call of TRBD2 is not possible without DNA. Per germline, CDR1 SGHNT and CDR2 YYREEE (reference sequence). The CDR3 spans 16 residues. The CDR3 sequence is CASSPGSGRDTGELFF.

V is TRBV5-1 and J is TRBJ2-7; TCRdb's assignment of TRBD1 cannot be checked, as there is no DNA. CDR3 length: 12 residues. The germline V gene has CDR1 SGHRS and CDR2 YFSETQ. The CDR3 reads CASSLKGGEQYF.

The chain combines TRBV3-1 with TRBJ2-1; the TCRdb D gene call, TRBD2, has no DNA to confirm it. CDR3 length: 17 residues. The germline CDR1 and CDR2 sequences are LGHDT and YNNKEL (reference sequence). CDR3 in amino acids: CASSGLAGKAGYNEQFF.

The chain uses TRBV7-6 and TRBJ1-2; there is no DNA to check the TCRdb D call of TRBD1. Germline CDR1 reads SGHVS; CDR2 reads FNYEAQ. This CDR3 has 14 amino acids. The CDR3 reads CASSPRATNYGYTF.

V usage is TRBV6-2 or TRBV6-3 and J usage is TRBJ2-5; TCRdb gives TRBD2 as the D gene, but with no DNA this cannot be confirmed. From germline, CDR1 is MNHEY and CDR2 SVGEGT. The CDR3 runs 17 residues. CDR3 residues: CASSYFLAGGPEETQYF.

This chain connects TRBV20-1 to TRBJ2-3. Looked up from germline, CDR1 is DFQATT and CDR2 is SNEGSKA (reference sequence). CDR3 size: 12 residues. The CDR3 reads CSAMVFADTQYF.

The chain carries TRBV19 and TRBJ1-1. The CDR3 is made up of 15 amino acids. Germline values: CDR1 LNHDA, CDR2 SQIVND (reference sequence). The CDR3 here is CASKAGRGRNTEAFF.

The chain links TRBV27 to TRBJ1-1; as DNA is missing, the TRBD1 call by TCRdb cannot be tested. This CDR3 has 14 amino acids. CDR1 is MNHEY and CDR2 is SMNVEV in the germline V gene (reference sequence). The CDR3 spells CASSPTQGWTEAFF.

This chain connects TRBV18 to TRBJ1-6; absent DNA, TCRdb's TRBD1 call cannot be checked. CDR3 size: 17 residues. Germline loops: CDR1 KGHSH, CDR2 LQKENI. The CDR3 reads CASSPQAPGPNNSPLHF.

The V gene is TRBV5-1, the J gene TRBJ1-1; TCRdb reports TRBD1, a call that lacks DNA to check it against. Germline CDR1 SGHRS, CDR2 YFSETQ. This CDR3 has 14 residues. CDR3 region: CASSLRTGESEAFF.

The chain links TRBV2 to TRBJ2-7. CDR1 SNHLY and CDR2 FYNNEI come from the germline V gene. CDR3 size: 13 residues. This chain's CDR3 is CASSAHGSHEQYF.